What follows are 7 T cell receptor beta chains derived from one specimen sequenced in a study of neurological immune-mediated disorders. TCRdb recomputed calls from the 5' RACE reads with MiXCR, one row per CDR3 protein. The sample lists 55,000 to 70,000 distinct CDR3 sequences, about an eighth occurring once. Sequenced sample: PBMCs. These receptors were taken from a man aged 55 to 69 in good health.

In this sample, this clonotype turned up many times. This sequence joins TRBV6-2 or TRBV6-3 and TRBJ2-7, with TRBD2 as a possible D gene (7 bases). V was shortened by 6 bases and J by 2 bases, with 11 bases between the two germline ends. The CDR3 is 13 amino acids. Germline CDR1 reads MNHEY; CDR2 reads SVGEGT. The DNA of the CDR3 is TGTGCCAGCAGCGAAGGGGGGGCCTACGAGCAGTACTTC. It yields the protein CASSEGGAYEQYF.

As regards this clonotype: This could be a read error, since a much larger clone is one nucleotide away. The rearrangement uses TRBV6-5 and TRBJ1-1; maybe TRBD1 (5 bases). Germline assignment: CDR1 MNHEY and CDR2 SVGAGI. The CDR3 loop spans 16 amino acids. As DNA, the CDR3 is TGTGCCAGCAGTCTGACGGGACGGCCGATGAAAACTGAAGCTTTCTTT. Amino acid sequence: CASSLTGRPMKTEAFF.

This clonotype was recorded at least ten times. This sequence joins TRBV11-2 and TRBJ1-2; D unresolved. The CDR3 consists of 14 residues. Per germline, CDR1 SGHAT and CDR2 FQNNGV. Deletions cut 4 bases from V and 4 bases from J, with 13 bases between. In DNA form, the CDR3 reads TGTGCCAGCAGCTCCTCCCTGGGCGTCTATGGCTACACCTTC. Translation gives CASSSSLGVYGYTF.

The V and J genes are TRBV18 and TRBJ2-7, with TRBD1 identical over 8 bases. Trimming took 6 bases from V and 7 from J; bases not matched to a gene: 8. The CDR3 spans 13 residues. Germline V gene data show CDR1 as KGHSH and CDR2 as LQKENI. The CDR3 DNA sequence: TGTGCCAGCTCTCCGGACAGGGAAGGTGAGCAGTACTTC. Protein sequence: CASSPDREGEQYF.

This clonotype was recorded many times. The chain couples TRBV20-1 to TRBJ2-3; the D gene is possibly TRBD1 (5 bases). V lost 5 bases and J lost 2, with 11 bases in between. The CDR3 contains 13 residues. Germline lookup yields CDR1 DFQATT and CDR2 SNEGSKA (reference sequence). The CDR3 region is CSADQGNTDTQYF. CDR3 nucleotides: TGCAGTGCTGATCAGGGTAACACAGATACGCAGTATTTT.

This clonotype was found many times. This chain links TRBV7-9 with TRBJ1-6, with D possibly being TRBD1 (6 bases). Germline V lookup: CDR1 SEHNR, CDR2 FQNEAQ (reference sequence). The CDR3 is 13 amino acids. Deletions cut 4 bases from V and 7 bases from J, with 8 bases between. The CDR3 DNA reads TGTGCCAGCAGCTCGGACAGAAATTCACCCCTCCACTTT. Amino acid sequence: CASSSDRNSPLHF.

This clonotype was recorded many times. V gene TRBV5-1 combines with J gene TRBJ1-2, with 8 nucleotides matching TRBD1. The CDR3 extends over 14 amino acids. Germline V CDR1 and CDR2: SGHRS, YFSETQ. Losses at the gene ends were 7 bases for V and 3 bases for J; bases not matched to a gene: 8. The CDR3 is CASGRQGRDYGYTF. The CDR3, as DNA: TGCGCCAGCGGCAGACAGGGGCGAGACTATGGCTACACCTTC.